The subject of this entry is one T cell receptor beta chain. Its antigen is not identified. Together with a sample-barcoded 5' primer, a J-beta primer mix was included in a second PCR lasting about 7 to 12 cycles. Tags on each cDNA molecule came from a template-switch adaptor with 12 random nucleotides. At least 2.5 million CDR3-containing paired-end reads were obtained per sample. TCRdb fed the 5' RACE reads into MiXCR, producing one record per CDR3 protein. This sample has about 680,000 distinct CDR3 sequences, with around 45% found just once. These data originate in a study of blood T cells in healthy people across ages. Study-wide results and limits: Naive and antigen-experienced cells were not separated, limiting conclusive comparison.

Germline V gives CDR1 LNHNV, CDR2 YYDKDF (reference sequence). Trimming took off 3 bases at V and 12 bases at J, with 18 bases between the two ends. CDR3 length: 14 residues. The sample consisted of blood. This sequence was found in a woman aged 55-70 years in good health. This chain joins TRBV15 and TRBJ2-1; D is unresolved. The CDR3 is CATSSDLSISGQFF. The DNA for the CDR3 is TGTGCCACCAGCAGCGACTTAAGTATCAGTGGGCAGTTCTTC.